Following are 25 T cell receptor beta chains from one sample sequenced in a study of post-analysis software for immune sequencing data. Their antigen targets remain unknown. Unique molecular identifiers were present in the TCR beta cDNA libraries. TCRdb recomputed calls from the PCR reads with MiXCR, one row per CDR3 protein. This table has about 540,000 distinct CDR3 sequences, 30% to 40% appearing once. The study's findings and limits: TRBV segments more frequent in patients than in controls numbered five and included TRBV5-6, TRBV5-1 and TRBV20-1.

The sample comprised blood. Receptors originate from a girl under 18 with multiple sclerosis.

This clonotype has more than one count but fewer than ten. The CDR3: CASTSGGKTYEQYF. CDR3 nucleotide sequence: TGTGCCAGCACTAGCGGGGGGAAAACCTACGAGCAGTACTTC. This rearrangement joins TRBV6-1 to TRBJ2-7, with TRBD2 matching 11 bases. The CDR3 has 14 amino acids. Germline V lookup: CDR1 MNHNS, CDR2 SASEGT. After removal of 7 bases from V and 2 bases from J, the junction contained 4 bases not matched to a gene.

The chain has TRBV5-6 and TRBJ2-3, with 11 nucleotides matching TRBD1. The CDR3 covers 17 residues. Germline V gives CDR1 SGHDT, CDR2 YYEEEE. With V trimmed by 5 bases and J by 3 bases, 11 bases remained unmatched. The CDR3 region is CASRPGTGGFVTDTQYF. CDR3 DNA sequence: TGTGCCAGCAGACCGGGGACAGGGGGATTTGTTACAGATACGCAGTATTTT. The full variable domain, with the rest looked up from reference TRBV5-6 and TRBJ2-3, is DAGVTQSPTHLIKTRGQQVTLRCSPKSGHDTVSWYQQALGQGPQFIFQYYEEEERQRGNFPDRFSGHQFPNYSSELNVNALLLGDSALYLCASRPGTGGFVTDTQYFGPGTRLTVL.

This clonotype has just a few counts. This rearrangement joins TRBV20-1 to TRBJ2-1; 9 bases are shared with TRBD1. The CDR3 covers 12 residues. V shed 7 bases, J shed 6 bases, and the junction held 4 bases outside the gene matches. Germline CDR1 DFQATT, CDR2 SNEGSKA (reference sequence). CDR3 nucleotides: TGCAGTGTCGGGACAGGGCCCAATGAGCAGTTCTTC. It is translated as CSVGTGPNEQFF.

This clonotype turned up a few times. At one end the junction does not follow the germline gene, possibly because of a read error. This sequence joins TRBV7-7 and TRBJ2-5; 7 nucleotides match TRBD2. Germline loops: CDR1 SSHAT, CDR2 FNYEAQ (reference sequence). The CDR3 covers 15 residues. CDR3 in amino acids: CASSLVGTNQETQYF. CDR3 DNA: TGTGCTAGCAGCTTAGTGGGGACTAACCAAGAGACCCAGTACTTC.

The V call is TRBV12-3 or TRBV12-4, the J call TRBJ2-5; 8 bases match TRBD2. V lost 2 bases, J lost 2 bases, and 4 bases stayed unmatched. This CDR3 is 15 amino acids long. CDR3 amino acids: CASSLTSGAQETQYF. Here the CDR3 DNA reads TGTGCCAGCAGTTTAACTAGCGGTGCTCAAGAGACCCAGTACTTC.

V and J are TRBV5-1 and TRBJ2-5, with unresolved D. The germline V and J ends were trimmed by 1 base and 5 bases, with 9 bases remaining between them. Germline lookup yields CDR1 SGHRS and CDR2 YFSETQ. CDR3 length: 13 residues. The CDR3 spells CASSLTAYETQYF. The CDR3 nucleotides are TGCGCCAGCAGCTTGACCGCCTACGAGACCCAGTACTTC.

This sequence joins TRBV5-6 and TRBJ2-5, with 10 bases that match TRBD2. The J call is uncertain, as TRBJ2-1 better fits the DNA end. The V gene's germline CDR1 is SGHDT and CDR2 YYEEEE. The CDR3 is made up of 16 amino acids. The CDR3 DNA reads as TGTGCCAGCAGCTTTTCGGGACTAGCGTACCAAGAGACCCAGTTCTTC. Translating it yields CASSFSGLAYQETQFF.

The gene calls are TRBV15 and TRBJ1-4; weak D call: TRBD1 (6 bases). This CDR3 is built from 18 residues. V lost 0 bases to trimming and J lost 5 bases, with 19 bases between them. Germline assignment: CDR1 LNHNV and CDR2 YYDKDF (reference sequence). CDR3 sequence: CATSRDEARRGPNEKLFF. CDR3 DNA: TGTGCCACCAGCAGAGATGAGGCACGCCGGGGGCCCAATGAAAAACTGTTTTTT.

Worth noting for this clonotype: One junction end does not reproduce the germline sequence, and a read error may be involved. V and J are TRBV7-8 and TRBJ1-5; D ambiguous. This CDR3 has 15 amino acids. Germline loops: CDR1 SGHVS, CDR2 FQNEAQ. CDR3 nucleotides: TGTGTCAGCAGCTTAGTAGTAGGCAGCAATCAGCCCCAGCATTTT. This codes for CVSSLVVGSNQPQHF.

This clonotype appeared a few times. The chain employs TRBV7-8 and TRBJ2-3; 13 nucleotides line up with TRBD2. Germline CDR1 reads SGHVS; CDR2 reads FQNEAQ. The CDR3 length is 17 residues. The V and J ends lost 2 bases and 0 bases, in that order; junction bases with no gene match: 2. The CDR3, as DNA: TGTGCCAGCAGCTTAAGACTAGCGGGGGGTAGCACAGATACGCAGTATTTT. Residues: CASSLRLAGGSTDTQYF.

Details on this clonotype: As the CDR3 is not closed by the conserved phenylalanine or tryptophan, this likely results from a read error. The chain couples TRBV14 to TRBJ2-4; TRBD2 matches at 11 bases. The CDR3 loop spans 14 amino acids. From germline, CDR1 is SGHDN and CDR2 FVKESK. With 4 bases clipped from V and 7 bases from J, the junction kept 3 bases outside the gene matches. The CDR3 DNA is TGTGCCAGCAGCCCACGACTAGCGGGGAACATTCAGTACTCC. Protein sequence: CASSPRLAGNIQYS.

The CDR3 sequence: CASSFVQNTGELFF. CDR3 DNA sequence: TGTGCCAGCAGCTTCGTCCAGAACACCGGGGAGCTGTTTTTT. This chain joins TRBV7-9 and TRBJ2-2, with no clear D. Trimming pared 3 bases from V and 1 base from J, leaving 6 bases between. Germline-derived CDR1 and CDR2 are SEHNR and FQNEAQ (reference sequence). The CDR3 totals 14 residues.

The chain couples TRBV5-1 to TRBJ2-1; 8 nucleotides align to TRBD2. The CDR3 contains 16 residues. V lost 3 bases to trimming and J lost 7 bases; unmatched junction nucleotides: 12. Germline V CDR1 and CDR2: SGHRS, YFSETQ. DNA for the CDR3: TGCGCCAGCAGCTATGACCCCCGGGGGGGCAGGAATGAGCAGTTCTTC. Its protein product is CASSYDPRGGRNEQFF.

The chain employs TRBV7-2 and TRBJ1-2; D is unresolved. Germline V gene data show CDR1 as SGHTA and CDR2 as FQGNSA. The CDR3 has 15 amino acids. Trimming pared 1 base from V and 0 bases from J, leaving 9 bases between. DNA of the CDR3: TGTGCCAGCAGCTTAGAGTGGAGAGCTAACTATGGCTACACCTTC. Protein: CASSLEWRANYGYTF.

This clonotype was picked up a small number of times. The CDR3 DNA is TGCAGTGTGGCTCGGGGGAGAGAGACCCAGTACTTC. It yields the protein CSVARGRETQYF. V and J are TRBV20-1 and TRBJ2-7; perhaps TRBD2 as D (6 bases). The J call may not be correct, given that the DNA end is closer to TRBJ2-5. CDR3 length equals 12 residues. Germline V gives CDR1 DFQATT, CDR2 SNEGSKA (reference sequence).

The chain is built from TRBV20-1 and TRBJ2-7; 12 bases agree with TRBD2. The CDR3 covers 15 residues. CDR1 DFQATT and CDR2 SNEGSKA come from the germline V gene (reference sequence). V was clipped by 3 bases and J by 3 bases; unmatched bases: 6. CDR3 nucleotides: TGCAGTGCTAGTGCCCTAGCGGGGGGGCTCTACGAGCAGTACTTC. It specifies CSASALAGGLYEQYF.

With respect to this clonotype: Sequence at one end of the junction differs from germline and may be a read error. The chain has TRBV7-2 and TRBJ2-5; D tentatively fits TRBD1 or TRBD2 (6 bases each). Per germline, CDR1 SGHTA and CDR2 FQGNSA. The CDR3 is made up of 15 amino acids. The CDR3 coding sequence is TGTGCCGGCAGCTTCCCTAGGGGGGCGCAAGAGACCCAGTACTTC. This codes for CAGSFPRGAQETQYF.

The table lists this clonotype with a count of one. CDR3: CASSPRYRDSGEKLFF. Here the CDR3 DNA reads TGTGCCAGCAGCCCCCGTTACCGGGACAGTGGTGAAAAACTGTTTTTT. The V call is TRBV7-8, the J call TRBJ1-4, with 7 nucleotides matching TRBD1. Germline V gene sequence: CDR1 SGHVS, CDR2 FQNEAQ. This CDR3 is 16 amino acids long. V was clipped by 5 bases and J by 7 bases; unmatched bases: 13.

There are a few counts of this clonotype. This chain links TRBV5-1 with TRBJ1-2; D unresolved. V was cut by 4 bases and J by 8 bases, with 15 bases left in between. The CDR3 runs to 13 residues. Germline CDR1 is SGHRS and CDR2 is YFSETQ. This CDR3 is CASSATGREGYTF. CDR3 bases: TGCGCCAGCAGCGCTACGGGGAGAGAAGGCTACACCTTC. The full variable domain, completed using reference TRBV5-1 and TRBJ1-2, is KAGVTQTPRYLIKTRGQQVTLSCSPISGHRSVSWYQQTPGQGLQFLFEYFSETQRNKGNFPGRFSGRQFSNSRSEMNVSTLELGDSALYLCASSATGREGYTFGSGTRLTVV.

The rearrangement uses TRBV2 and TRBJ1-2; possible D gene TRBD1, 5 bases. The germline V and J ends were trimmed by 3 bases and 3 bases, with 23 bases remaining between them. The V gene's germline CDR1 is SNHLY and CDR2 FYNNEI. CDR3 length: 18 amino acids. CDR3 sequence reads: CASSESGEASRGYYGYTF. CDR3 nucleotides: TGTGCCAGCAGTGAGTCGGGGGAAGCTTCGAGAGGTTACTATGGCTACACCTTC.

This clonotype was seen repeatedly, ten times or more. This rearrangement joins TRBV20-1 to TRBJ2-7; no definite D call. Trimming shortened V by 4 bases and J by 2 bases, and 9 bases separated the two germline ends. The CDR3 extends over 12 amino acids. Germline V lookup: CDR1 DFQATT, CDR2 SNEGSKA (reference sequence). The CDR3 spells CSAIARTYEQYF. The CDR3 DNA follows: TGCAGTGCTATAGCCAGGACCTACGAGCAGTACTTC.

This clonotype was detected a few times. V is TRBV14 and J is TRBJ2-1; 7 bases agree with TRBD2. The length of the CDR3 is 16 residues. Germline V lookup: CDR1 SGHDN, CDR2 FVKESK. J gave up 3 bases and V 4 bases, and 9 bases lay outside the gene matches. Here the CDR3 DNA reads TGTGCCAGCAGCCTCTGGGCGGGGGATTACTACAATGAGCAGTTCTTC. Protein sequence: CASSLWAGDYYNEQFF.

This clonotype was observed a few times. The chain recombines TRBV3-1 with TRBJ1-2; 8 bases are a match to TRBD1. The CDR3 is made up of 18 amino acids. In germline, CDR1 is LGHDT, CDR2 YNNKEL (reference sequence). Trimming removed 0 bases from V and 3 bases from J; junction bases left unmatched: 12. The CDR3 protein is CASSQDGSRGRWDYGYTF. In nucleotides, the CDR3 is TGTGCCAGCAGCCAAGATGGTAGCAGGGGGCGCTGGGACTATGGCTACACCTTC.

CDR3 region: CASSLGTVGQPQHF. The CDR3 DNA is TGCGCCAGCAGCTTGGGGACAGTTGGTCAGCCCCAGCATTTT. The chain uses TRBV5-1 and TRBJ1-5, with D perhaps matching TRBD1 (6 bases). The germline V and J ends were trimmed by 0 bases and 6 bases, with 10 bases remaining between them. The germline V gene has CDR1 SGHRS and CDR2 YFSETQ. The CDR3 covers 14 residues. The full variable domain, its missing parts supplied by reference TRBV5-1 and TRBJ1-5, is KAGVTQTPRYLIKTRGQQVTLSCSPISGHRSVSWYQQTPGQGLQFLFEYFSETQRNKGNFPGRFSGRQFSNSRSEMNVSTLELGDSALYLCASSLGTVGQPQHFGDGTRLSIL.

V usage is TRBV7-9 and J usage is TRBJ2-5, with D possibly TRBD2 on 7 matching bases. The germline V gene has CDR1 SEHNR and CDR2 FQNEAQ (reference sequence). CDR3 length: 15 residues. V was shortened by 5 bases and J by 2 bases, with 15 bases between the two germline ends. This CDR3 reads CASSLRGGPQETQYF. The CDR3 DNA reads TGTGCCAGCAGCCTAAGGGGGGGCCCACAAGAGACCCAGTACTTC.